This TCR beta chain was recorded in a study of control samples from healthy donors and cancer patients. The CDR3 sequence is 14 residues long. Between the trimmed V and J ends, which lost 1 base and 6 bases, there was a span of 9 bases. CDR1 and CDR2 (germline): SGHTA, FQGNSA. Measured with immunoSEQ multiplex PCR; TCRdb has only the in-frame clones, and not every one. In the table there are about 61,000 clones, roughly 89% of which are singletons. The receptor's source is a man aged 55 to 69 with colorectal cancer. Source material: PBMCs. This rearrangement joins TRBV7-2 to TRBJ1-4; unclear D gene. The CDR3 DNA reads TGTGCCAGCAGCTTAGTAGGCAGCCATGAAAAACTGTTTTTT. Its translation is CASSLVGSHEKLFF.